The rows below give T cell receptor beta chains drawn from one sample of a study of cytomegalovirus exposure and HLA in healthy donors. TCRdb's table, derived via immunoSEQ multiplex PCR, lists solely in-frame clones and lacks some. The sample yields under 200,000 clones, roughly 74% seen once. Sequenced material: PBMCs. The receptors shown here come from a male donor in good health and CMV-seronegative. CDR3s include the opening cysteine and the closing phenylalanine or tryptophan. The order of the fields is D gene, J gene, V gene, clone size, CDR3 protein, CDR3 DNA. The D gene is left open where the match is weak. Only some rows state a clone size, as once, few, many or a class for expanded clones.

-,TRBJ1-6,TRBV19,few,CASSWGQGLVSPLHF,TGTGCCAGTAGTTGGGGACAAGGACTCGTTTCACCCCTCCACTTT
-,TRBJ2-6,TRBV5-1,-,CASRNSGALGANVLTF,TGCGCCAGCAGAAACTCGGGAGCTCTGGGGGCCAACGTCCTGACTTTC
-,TRBJ2-2,TRBV7-2,few,CASSFTSPPNTGELFF,TGTGCCAGCAGCTTTACTAGTCCCCCGAACACCGGGGAGCTGTTTTTT
-,TRBJ2-1,TRBV7-9,-,CASSLEGLGRNEQFF,TGTGCCAGCAGCTTAGAGGGGTTAGGTCGCAATGAGCAGTTCTTC
TRBD1,TRBJ2-7,TRBV2,-,CASRGDRAYEQYF,TGTGCCAGCAGAGGGGACAGGGCCTACGAGCAGTACTTC
TRBD2,TRBJ2-7,TRBV19,-,CATSEAAGVTEQYF,TGTGCCACCAGTGAGGCCGCGGGAGTAACGGAGCAGTACTTC
TRBD2,TRBJ2-1,TRBV7-3,-,CASSSAGGTYNEQFF,TGTGCCAGCAGCTCAGCGGGGGGCACCTACAATGAGCAGTTCTTC
-,TRBJ2-2,TRBV5-1,-,CASSLTGGLNTGELFF,TGCGCCAGCAGCTTAACAGGTGGATTGAACACCGGGGAGCTGTTTTTT
TRBD1,TRBJ2-3,TRBV6-1,-,CASSPQTGLGGTQYF,TGTGCCAGCAGTCCCCAGACAGGGTTAGGTGGTACGCAGTATTTT
TRBD2,TRBJ2-7,TRBV13,once,CASSLVREGLYEQYF,TGTGCCAGCAGCTTAGTGCGGGAGGGCCTCTACGAGCAGTACTTC
TRBD2,TRBJ2-2,TRBV9,-,CASSVRGGWTGELFF,TGTGCCAGCAGCGTTCGCGGGGGATGGACCGGGGAGCTGTTTTTT
TRBD2,TRBJ2-5,TRBV25-1,-,CASRGGTSSATQYF,TGTGCCAGCAGGGGGGGGACTAGCTCTGCGACCCAGTACTTC
-,TRBJ1-2,TRBV18,-,CASSHPGAVGYTF,TGTGCCAGCTCACACCCGGGAGCCGTCGGCTACACCTTC
TRBD1,TRBJ1-4,TRBV2,-,CASGGQGANEKLFF,TGTGCCAGCGGGGGACAGGGGGCTAATGAAAAACTGTTTTTT
TRBD2,TRBJ2-7,TRBV9,-,CASSELAGTYEQYF,TGTGCCAGCAGTGAACTAGCGGGGACCTACGAGCAGTACTTC
TRBD1,TRBJ1-2,TRBV15,-,CATSRHDTGEYGYTF,TGTGCCACCAGCAGACACGATACAGGGGAATATGGCTACACCTTC
-,TRBJ2-7,TRBV7-9,-,CASTSIQGSGEQYF,TGTGCCAGCACGTCGATACAGGGTTCAGGCGAGCAGTACTTC
TRBD1,TRBJ2-1,TRBV2,-,CASSPRQGDNEQFF,TGTGCCAGCAGCCCAAGGCAGGGGGATAATGAGCAGTTCTTC
TRBD2,TRBJ2-1,TRBV11-2,-,CASSLVVSGSGDEQFF,TGTGCCAGCAGCTTAGTGGTTAGCGGGAGTGGGGATGAGCAGTTCTTC
TRBD1,TRBJ1-2,TRBV27,-,CASGGQGGYGYTF,TGTGCCAGCGGGGGACAGGGGGGTTATGGCTACACCTTC
-,TRBJ2-3,TRBV7-9,-,CASSLRGAGDTQYF,TGTGCCAGCAGCTTACGGGGGGCAGGAGATACGCAGTATTTT
-,TRBJ2-5,TRBV2,-,CASSEVPLEGETQYF,TGTGCCAGCAGTGAAGTCCCCCTAGAAGGAGAGACCCAGTACTTC
-,TRBJ1-1,TRBV7-9,once,CAIPNPSANTEAFF,TGTGCCATCCCAAACCCGAGTGCGAACACTGAAGCTTTCTTT
-,TRBJ1-4,TRBV6-6,-,CASRGRQGGEKLFF,TGTGCCAGCAGGGGGAGGCAGGGTGGTGAAAAACTGTTTTTT
-,TRBJ1-4,TRBV28,-,CASHLQGKEKLFF,TGTGCCAGCCACCTCCAGGGGAAAGAAAAACTGTTTTTT
-,TRBJ2-2,TRBV11-2,-,CASSSPRGGFGTGELFF,TGTGCCAGCAGCTCTCCCAGGGGAGGGTTTGGGACCGGGGAGCTGTTTTTT
-,TRBJ2-6,TRBV29-1,-,CSVALWDFNNSGANVLTF,TGCAGCGTTGCCCTTTGGGACTTTAATAACTCTGGGGCCAACGTCCTGACTTTC
-,TRBJ1-6,TRBV10-1,-,CASSESGEADSPLHF,TGCGCCAGCAGTGAGTCTGGGGAAGCGGATTCACCCCTCCACTTT
TRBD1,TRBJ2-5,TRBV6-1,once,CASSEIGTGTPTQYF,TGTGCCAGCAGTGAAATAGGGACAGGGACCCCGACCCAGTACTTC
-,TRBJ1-2,TRBV28,-,CASSLREPVRGYTF,TGTGCCAGCAGTTTACGGGAGCCAGTTCGTGGCTACACCTTC
TRBD2,TRBJ2-1,TRBV18,-,CASSPRTSSGQFF,TGTGCCAGCTCACCCCGGACTAGTAGTGGGCAGTTCTTC
-,TRBJ1-4,TRBV7-9,-,CSSSVEVGREEKLFF,TGTTCCAGCAGCGTGGAGGTAGGGCGAGAGGAAAAACTGTTTTTT
-,TRBJ1-1,TRBV6-5,few,CASNIQGAEAFF,TGTGCCAGCAACATACAGGGCGCTGAAGCTTTCTTT
-,TRBJ2-2,TRBV5-6,-,CASGQMNTGELFF,TGTGCCAGCGGACAGATGAACACCGGGGAGCTGTTTTTT
TRBD2,TRBJ2-3,TRBV2,-,CASSATSGRGPDTQYF,TGTGCCAGCAGTGCGACTAGCGGGAGGGGCCCAGATACGCAGTATTTT
TRBD1,TRBJ1-1,TRBV19,-,CASSILDRGFYRDTEAFF,TGTGCCAGTAGTATTTTGGACAGGGGGTTTTACCGGGACACTGAAGCTTTCTTT
TRBD2,TRBJ2-2,TRBV5-1,-,CASSSGGGNTGELFF,TGCGCCAGCAGCTCCGGCGGGGGGAACACCGGGGAGCTGTTTTTT
-,TRBJ2-1,TRBV28,-,CASSAPALRGYNEQFF,TGTGCCAGCAGTGCCCCCGCATTACGCGGTTACAATGAGCAGTTCTTC
TRBD1,TRBJ2-1,TRBV19,-,CASSISQGSSYNEQFF,TGTGCCAGTAGTATCTCACAGGGGAGCTCCTACAATGAGCAGTTCTTC
-,TRBJ2-5,TRBV6-5,-,CASSYGRTIETQYF,TGTGCCAGCAGTTACGGGAGGACGATAGAGACCCAGTACTTC
TRBD1,TRBJ1-2,TRBV11-2,few,CASSPRSGTDYGYTF,TGTGCCAGCAGCCCACGTTCCGGGACAGACTATGGCTACACCTTC